This entry concerns a single TCR beta chain. The data were taken from a study of human T cells and chemical hapten exposure. About the study: Weekly diphenylcyclopropenone doses were given to patients' scalps across the roughly 25-week study. TCR yields per sample varied mostly from small pooled library volume differences.

Germline V lookup: CDR1 LNHNV, CDR2 YYDKDF (reference sequence). The CDR3 contains 17 residues. V trimming: 0 bases; J trimming: 4 bases; junction bases outside the gene matches: 10. Time point meaning: pre-sensitization, week 0. As to treatment: therapeutic diphenylcyclopropenone sensitization with weekly scalp DPC. Blood draws came before every patch-test application. The library attached unique molecular identifiers to individual cDNA molecules. TCRdb processed the RACE reads anew with MiXCR; each CDR3 protein has one entry. The table records about 350,000 distinct CDR3 sequences, around 5.5% of them present only once.

This clonotype was obtained from a woman under 30 with alopecia areata. Some clones in this sample may be carry-over from other donors' samples. V usage is TRBV15 and J usage is TRBJ1-2; 8 nucleotides agree with TRBD1. This sample comprised whole blood, obtained in connection with sensitization to the hapten diphenylcyclopropenone (DPC). The CDR3 DNA follows: TGTGCCACCAGCAGAGATAAAGGGACAGGACGCTTCTATGGCTACACCTTC. Translating it yields CATSRDKGTGRFYGYTF.